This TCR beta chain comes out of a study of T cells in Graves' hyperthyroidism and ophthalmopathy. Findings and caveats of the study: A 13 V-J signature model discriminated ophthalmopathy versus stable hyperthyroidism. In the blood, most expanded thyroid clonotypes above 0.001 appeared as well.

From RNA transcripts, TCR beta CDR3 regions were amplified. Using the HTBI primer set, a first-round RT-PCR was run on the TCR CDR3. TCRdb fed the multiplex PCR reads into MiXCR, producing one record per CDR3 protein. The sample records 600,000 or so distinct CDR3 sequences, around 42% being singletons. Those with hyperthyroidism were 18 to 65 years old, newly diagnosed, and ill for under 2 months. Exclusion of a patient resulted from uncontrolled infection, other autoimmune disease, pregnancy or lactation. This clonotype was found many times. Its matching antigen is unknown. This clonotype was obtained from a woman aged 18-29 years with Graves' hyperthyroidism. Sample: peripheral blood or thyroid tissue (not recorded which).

CDR3 protein: CASSLRTGNTEAFF. The DNA for the CDR3 is TGTGCCAGCAGCCTGAGGACAGGGAACACTGAAGCTTTCTTT. The chain uses TRBV7-2 and TRBJ1-1; the match to TRBD1 covers 7 bases. V was pared by 5 bases and J by 1 base, with 4 bases of the junction left unmatched. Germline loops: CDR1 SGHTA, CDR2 FQGNSA. This CDR3 is 14 amino acids long.